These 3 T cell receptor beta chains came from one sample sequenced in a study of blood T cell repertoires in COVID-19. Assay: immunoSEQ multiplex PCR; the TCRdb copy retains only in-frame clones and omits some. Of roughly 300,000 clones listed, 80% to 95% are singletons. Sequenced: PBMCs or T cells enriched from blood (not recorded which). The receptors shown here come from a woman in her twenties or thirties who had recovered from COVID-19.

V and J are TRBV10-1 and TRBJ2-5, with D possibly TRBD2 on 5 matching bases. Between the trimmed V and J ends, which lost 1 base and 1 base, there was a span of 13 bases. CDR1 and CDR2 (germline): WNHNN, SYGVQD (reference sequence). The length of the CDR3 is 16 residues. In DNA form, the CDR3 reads TGCGCCAGCAGTGAGTGGAGCGGAGGACTCCAAGAGACCCAGTACTTC. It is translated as CASSEWSGGLQETQYF.

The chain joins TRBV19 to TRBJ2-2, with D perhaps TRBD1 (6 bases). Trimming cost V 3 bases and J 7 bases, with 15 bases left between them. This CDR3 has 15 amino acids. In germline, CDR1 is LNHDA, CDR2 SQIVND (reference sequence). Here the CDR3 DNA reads TGTGCCAGTAGTATCAGGTCAGGGGATAACGGGGAGCTGTTTTTT. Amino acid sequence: CASSIRSGDNGELFF.

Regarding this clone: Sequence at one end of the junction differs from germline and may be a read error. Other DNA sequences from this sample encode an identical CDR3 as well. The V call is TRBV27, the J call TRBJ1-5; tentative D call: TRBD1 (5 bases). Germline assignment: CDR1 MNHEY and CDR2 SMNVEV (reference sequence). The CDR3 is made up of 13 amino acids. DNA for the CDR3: TGTGCCAGCAGGTCAGGGATTAATCAGCCTCAGCATTTT. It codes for CASRSGINQPQHF.